These 20 T cell receptor beta chains were all obtained from the same sample, sequenced in a study of technical replicates of blood from a few donors. Profiling relied on immunoSEQ multiplex PCR, and the TCRdb table lists in-frame clones only, not all of them. Of about 79,000 clones in the sample, 85% to 95% were seen once. Sequencing was performed on T cells isolated from PBMCs. The receptors come from a human donor in good health.

This clone appeared a single time. The chain joins TRBV9 to TRBJ2-5, with 8 bases that match TRBD2. This CDR3 contains 13 residues. V dropped 6 bases and J dropped 5; count of bases not matched to a gene: 6. Germline V gives CDR1 SGDLS, CDR2 YYNGEE. Here the CDR3 DNA reads TGTGCCAGCACAGCGGGGGCCGGGGAGACCCAGTACTTC. Encoded protein: CASTAGAGETQYF.

The chain employs TRBV15 and TRBJ1-2; D might be TRBD1 (5 bases). The CDR3 covers 17 residues. Germline V CDR1 and CDR2: LNHNV, YYDKDF (reference sequence). Trimming cost V 5 bases and J 3 bases, with 22 bases left between them. In DNA form, the CDR3 reads TGTGCCACCAGCTCCGGAGGGGTAGGCGAGGGATACTATGGCTACACCTTC. Its translation: CATSSGGVGEGYYGYTF.

This clone has a single count. The chain is built from TRBV29-1 and TRBJ2-5; 10 nucleotides line up with TRBD1. Unmatched junction bases numbered 11, after V lost 5 bases and J lost 5 bases. This CDR3 is built from 15 residues. In germline, CDR1 is SQVTM, CDR2 ANQGSEA. CDR3: CSVRDRGYPEETQYF. The CDR3 region has the DNA TGCAGCGTTAGGGACAGGGGTTATCCCGAGGAGACCCAGTACTTC.

The chain links TRBV29-1 to TRBJ1-4; D is uncertain. Germline assignment: CDR1 SQVTM and CDR2 ANQGSEA. There are 15 residues in the CDR3. Deletions cut 4 bases from V and 3 bases from J, with 15 bases between. The CDR3: CSVGFLAGSNEKLFF. The CDR3 DNA sequence: TGCAGCGTTGGGTTCTTGGCAGGCTCTAATGAAAAACTGTTTTTT.

This rearrangement joins TRBV6-5 to TRBJ2-5; 7 nucleotides agree with TRBD2. The CDR3 length is 15 residues. The ends lost 6 bases at V and 7 bases at J; junction bases unmatched: 14. From germline, CDR1 is MNHEY and CDR2 SVGAGI. The CDR3 is CASSPLTGTTATQYF. In nucleotides, the CDR3 is TGTGCCAGCAGCCCTCTTACCGGGACTACAGCGACCCAGTACTTC.

The rearrangement uses TRBV4-2 and TRBJ2-1; perhaps TRBD2 as D (6 bases). Germline assignment: CDR1 LGHNA and CDR2 YNFKEQ. This CDR3 has 14 amino acids. V gave up 8 bases and J gave up 1 base, with 12 bases separating them. CDR3 DNA sequence: TGTGCCAGCGCAATAGGGACTTCCTACAATGAGCAGTTCTTC. Its protein is CASAIGTSYNEQFF.

This sequence joins TRBV6-1 and TRBJ2-7; perhaps TRBD2 as D (5 bases). CDR3 length equals 15 residues. In germline, CDR1 is MNHNS, CDR2 SASEGT. V lost 2 bases to trimming and J lost 11 bases, with 22 bases between them. CDR3 sequence: CASSESGRHSPSKYF. The CDR3 DNA is TGTGCCAGCAGTGAATCTGGCAGGCATTCCCCTAGCAAGTACTTC.

As regards this clone: One junction end does not reproduce the germline sequence, and a read error may be involved. V is TRBV7-7 and J is TRBJ2-1, with 8 positions matching TRBD1. The CDR3 is 17 amino acids. Germline V gene lookup returns CDR1 SSHAT and CDR2 FNYEAQ (reference sequence). CDR3 sequence: CASSPDGPGQDDNEQFF. DNA for the CDR3: TGTGCTAGCAGCCCGGACGGACCGGGACAGGATGACAATGAGCAGTTCTTC.

The chain links TRBV29-1 to TRBJ1-4; unclear D gene. CDR3 length equals 13 residues. Germline V CDR1 and CDR2: SQVTM, ANQGSEA. V was shortened by 2 bases and J by 7 bases, with 11 bases between the two germline ends. CDR3 sequence reads: CSVESRLSEKLFF. CDR3 nucleotide sequence: TGCAGCGTTGAATCGCGCCTAAGTGAAAAACTGTTTTTT.

A remark on this clone: Relative to the germline gene, one junction end is altered; a read error may explain this. J is TRBJ2-1 and V is TRBV7-2; 12 bases align to TRBD2. The CDR3 runs to 15 residues. The germline V gene has CDR1 SGHTA and CDR2 FQGNSA. This CDR3 reads CANSLQLAGGNEQFF. In DNA form, the CDR3 reads TGTGCCAACAGCTTACAACTAGCGGGGGGCAATGAGCAGTTCTTC.

This chain joins TRBV11-3 and TRBJ1-1; no clear D gene. Trimming removed 6 bases at V and 3 bases at J, with 14 bases between. The CDR3 covers 14 residues. Germline V lookup: CDR1 SGHNT, CDR2 YENEEA. The CDR3, as DNA: TGTGCCAGCAGTGCAGTTTCCTCTGACACTGAAGCTTTCTTT. This encodes CASSAVSSDTEAFF.

The rearrangement uses TRBV25-1 and TRBJ2-1; the D gene is possibly TRBD2 (6 bases). V was cut by 6 bases and J by 3 bases, with 12 bases left in between. CDR3 size: 14 residues. CDR1 and CDR2 (germline): MGHDK, SYGVNS. The CDR3 region has the DNA TGTGCCAGCAGCTTAGTCGGGGGCTACAATGAGCAGTTCTTC. It translates to CASSLVGGYNEQFF. The variable domain in full, with the rest retrieved from reference TRBV25-1 and TRBJ2-1, is EADIYQTPRYLVIGTGKKITLECSQTMGHDKMYWYQQDPGMELHLIHYSYGVNSTEKGDLSSESTVSRIRTEHFPLTLESARPSHTSQYLCASSLVGGYNEQFFGPGTRLTVL.

This clone has only one observation. V gene TRBV30 combines with J gene TRBJ1-2; D is perhaps TRBD1 (6 bases). This CDR3 comprises 13 residues. Germline assignment: CDR1 GTSNPN and CDR2 SVGIG (reference sequence). The ends were cut back, 8 bases at V and 4 bases at J, with 17 bases in the middle. DNA for the CDR3: TGTGCCCTATCCGGGACACGATCCTATGGCTACACCTTC. Its protein product is CALSGTRSYGYTF.

V gene TRBV18 combines with J gene TRBJ1-2; 9 bases map to TRBD1. V was clipped by 3 bases and J by 5 bases; unmatched bases: 7. CDR3 length: 15 residues. In germline, CDR1 is KGHSH, CDR2 LQKENI. CDR3 nucleotide sequence: TGTGCCAGCTCACCTCCGGGACAGGGAGAATATGGCTACACCTTC. Translated, it gives CASSPPGQGEYGYTF.

The table lists this clone with a count of one. The CDR3 sequence: CASSQERGTEYNEQFF. DNA of the CDR3: TGCGCCAGCAGCCAAGAAAGGGGGACAGAGTACAATGAGCAGTTCTTC. This sequence joins TRBV4-1 and TRBJ2-1; 7 nucleotides agree with TRBD1. From germline, CDR1 is MGHRA and CDR2 YSYEKL. V shed 0 bases, J shed 4 bases, and the junction held 6 bases outside the gene matches. The CDR3 is 16 residues long.

The CDR3 DNA is TGTGCCACCAGCAGAGGACTAGCGGGAGTGGGCGAGTTCTTC. It specifies CATSRGLAGVGEFF. This chain joins TRBV15 and TRBJ2-1; 12 bases map to TRBD2. J gave up 14 bases and V 1 base, and 6 bases lay outside the gene matches. The CDR3 contains 14 residues. Germline CDR1 LNHNV, CDR2 YYDKDF (reference sequence).

The chain employs TRBV11-3 and TRBJ1-2; weak D call: TRBD1 (6 bases). CDR1 is SGHNT and CDR2 is YENEEA in the germline V gene. V was shortened by 5 bases and J by 10 bases, with 17 bases between the two germline ends. This CDR3 has 13 amino acids. This chain's CDR3 is CASSEGNRDAYTF. The CDR3 DNA is TGTGCCAGCAGCGAGGGGAACAGGGACGCCTACACCTTC.

The chain joins TRBV5-4 to TRBJ1-2, with 10 bases aligning to TRBD1. Germline trimming cut 4 bases from V and 6 bases from J; bases unmatched to any gene: 6. This CDR3 has 14 amino acids. Germline V gene lookup returns CDR1 SGHNT and CDR2 YYREEE (reference sequence). In DNA, the CDR3 is TGTGCCAGCAGCCGACAGGGGGCTCGAGATGGCTACACCTTC. It translates to CASSRQGARDGYTF.

V gene TRBV28 combines with J gene TRBJ1-1; 11 positions match TRBD1. The V gene's germline CDR1 is MDHEN and CDR2 SYDVKM. The CDR3 totals 15 residues. V shed 6 bases, J shed 1 base, and the junction held 4 bases outside the gene matches. CDR3 loop: CASRSGTGGNTEAFF. CDR3 in DNA: TGTGCCAGCAGATCCGGGACAGGGGGGAACACTGAAGCTTTCTTT.

This chain connects TRBV5-4 to TRBJ1-2; the match to TRBD1 covers 7 bases. CDR1 SGHNT and CDR2 YYREEE come from the germline V gene (reference sequence). The CDR3 spans 15 residues. The J segment lost 4 bases and the V segment lost 4 bases, leaving 10 bases of the junction unmatched. This CDR3 reads CASSRTGTEGYGYTF. CDR3 nucleotides: TGTGCCAGCAGCAGGACCGGGACAGAGGGCTATGGCTACACCTTC.